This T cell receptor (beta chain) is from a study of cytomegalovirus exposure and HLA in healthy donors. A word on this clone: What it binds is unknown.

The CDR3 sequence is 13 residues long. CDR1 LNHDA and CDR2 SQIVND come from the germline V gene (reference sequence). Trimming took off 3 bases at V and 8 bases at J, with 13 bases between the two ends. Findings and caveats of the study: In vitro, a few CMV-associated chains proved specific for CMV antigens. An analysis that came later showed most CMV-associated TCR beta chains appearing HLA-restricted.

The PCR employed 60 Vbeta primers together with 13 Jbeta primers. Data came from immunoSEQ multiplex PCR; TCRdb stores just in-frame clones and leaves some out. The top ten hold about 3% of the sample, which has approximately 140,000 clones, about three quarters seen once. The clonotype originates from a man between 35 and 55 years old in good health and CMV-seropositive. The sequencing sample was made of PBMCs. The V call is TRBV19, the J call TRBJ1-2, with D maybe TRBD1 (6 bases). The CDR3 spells CASSMGALRGYTF. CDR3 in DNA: TGTGCCAGTAGTATGGGGGCCCTAAGAGGCTACACCTTC.